Presented here are 3 T cell receptor beta chains from one specimen sequenced in a study of shared clonotypes between healthy human individuals. Sequenced by immunoSEQ multiplex PCR; TCRdb stores in-frame clones only, minus some. The data show about a million clones, with 75% seen just once and 1.5% held by the top ten. Sequencing input: memory CD4+ T cells sorted from blood. As to subset: CD45RA-negative fraction. The receptor source for this set is a man aged 18 to 29 in good health.

As for this clone: The same CDR3 also results from other DNA sequences found in this sample. The V call is TRBV19, the J call TRBJ2-1; TRBD2 matches at 7 bases. CDR3 length: 15 residues. Germline trimming cut 3 bases from V and 4 bases from J; bases unmatched to any gene: 6. CDR1 LNHDA and CDR2 SQIVND come from the germline V gene (reference sequence). The chain's CDR3 is CASSIEGTTYNEQFF. The CDR3 DNA reads TGTGCCAGTAGTATCGAAGGGACTACGTACAATGAGCAGTTCTTC. Looking up the rest from reference TRBV19 and TRBJ2-1 gives the full variable domain: DGGITQSPKYLFRKEGQNVTLSCEQNLNHDAMYWYRQDPGQGLRLIYYSQIVNDFQKGDIAEGYSVSREKKESFPLTVTSAQKNPTAFYLCASSIEGTTYNEQFFGPGTRLTVL.

This chain connects TRBV4-1 to TRBJ1-5, with D tentatively TRBD1 (6 bases). CDR1 is MGHRA, CDR2 YSYEKL, per germline. CDR3 length: 17 amino acids. The V gene lost 0 bases and the J gene lost 4 bases, with 16 bases spanning the gap. Here the CDR3 DNA reads TGCGCCAGCAGCCAAGATTTTTTTACGGGGACAAATCAGCCCCAGCATTTT. Its protein product is CASSQDFFTGTNQPQHF.

The V gene is TRBV5-1, the J gene TRBJ2-1; no firm D call. Germline lookup yields CDR1 SGHRS and CDR2 YFSETQ. There are 14 residues in the CDR3. V lost 0 bases and J lost 6, with 10 bases in between. This CDR3 reads CASSLGHRANEQFF. Written as DNA, the CDR3 is TGCGCCAGCAGCTTGGGACACCGGGCCAATGAGCAGTTCTTC.